This TCR beta chain was identified during a study of T-cell reconstitution after alpha-beta-depleted transplantation in children (TCRdb year 2016). About the investigation overall: T-cell immune reconstitution after TCRalphabeta/CD19-depleted allogeneic hematopoietic cell transplantation in children was quantitatively tracked in the study by means of TCR repertoire profiling.

The library was generated by PCR. Sequencing instrument: Illumina HiSeq 2500. TCR libraries were prepared with molecular barcoding, using unique molecular identifiers to normalize TCRbeta repertoire quantification. In-frame beta chains were kept once TCRdb had trimmed the public reads at Q25 with fastp and called clones with MiXCR. Rows matching on CDR3 protein sequence are summarized as one entry with the most common DNA and genes. Present in this sample are tens of thousands of distinct CDR3 sequences, 5.5% to 7.5% of which were seen just once. The ten top clones hold approximately 2.4% of the sample. This clonotype was detected many times. The antigen this receptor binds is unknown. It has no much larger one-base neighbor in the sample; base qualities were not kept. CDR1 and CDR2 (SGHVS, FNYEAQ) derive from the germline V gene. Unmatched junction bases come to 19, with V trimmed by 5 bases and J by 5 bases. The cysteine opens and the phenylalanine closes a CDR3 of 20 amino acids. The CDR3 DNA has 60 bases and is translated from base 1.

This sequence uses TRBV7-6 and TRBJ2-1; 12 bases in the middle match TRBD2. The clonotype comes from a human donor who donated a stem cell graft to a child with acute lymphoblastic leukemia. The specimen was PBMCs from the stem cell graft donor, collected from the stem cell graft. The nucleotides read TGTGCCAGCAGCCCCACTTCCCCTCGGACTAGCGGGGCCGCGAACAATGAGCAGTTCTTC. Its protein reads: CASSPTSPRTSGAANNEQFF.